This TCR beta chain was sequenced in a study of blood T cell repertoires in COVID-19 (TCRdb year 2020). Study-level background: The collaborator samples originated in the United States, Italy and Spain and spanned the acute and convalescent phases of COVID-19. The material from the prospective study consisted of cDNA or gDNA derived from T cells, B-cell-depleted T cells, or PBMCs. A freely available public database, intended as a resource for researchers studying the immune response to SARS-CoV-2, is where the repertoires were released. Sample metadata almost always included a de-identified subject ID, COVID-19 status, age in years and sex. The dataset comprised deeply sampled blood TCRbeta repertoires from subjects exposed to, actively infected with, or recovered from COVID-19. HLA class I and class II types, where available, came from metadata supplied by the sample provider rather than from assay-based typing. Samples were obtained from the ongoing ImmuneRACE study (first 160 participants) and from some 1,200 subjects provided by 6 global collaborators.

Broad study findings and their caveats: Clinical and demographic metadata were provided uncurated, with the amount varying by source and participant.

Each collaborating institution followed its own protocols to collect whole blood in K2EDTA tubes. For TCRbeta analysis, collaborators shipped samples in one of three forms: frozen whole blood, isolated PBMCs, or DNA extracted from either of those sample types. Worth noting for this clone: Its antigen is unknown. Base qualities are not recorded, but no much larger clone differs from it by a single base.

V drops 6 bases and J drops 1 base, leaving 13 bases in between. The CDR3 spans 14 residues, from the cysteine through the phenylalanine. CDR3 DNA is the only sequence kept; it has 42 bases, read in frame from the first base. TCRbeta CDR3 regions were amplified from genomic DNA using the immunoSEQ Assay, a bias-controlled multiplex PCR. On the authors' methods: The number of nucleated cells in each sample was estimated from the amplification of reference gene primers within the assay. To quantify the absolute abundance of each unique TCRbeta CDR3 rearrangement, sequence reads were collapsed and filtered. For each sample, productive Simpson clonality was calculated as the square root of Simpson's diversity index over productive rearrangements. The immuneACCESS repertoire file appears here via TCRdb, limited to in-frame rearrangements. These files lack a portion of the clones; in checked studies, under half of the deficit traces to unresolved V genes, and the cause of the others is not known. Clonal size and the V and J genes are those of that table, whereas D and trimming came from the DNA. The sample records under 200,000 clones, roughly 93% of which are singletons. The top ten constitute approximately 2.4% of the sample.

This receptor was identified in a man aged 18 to 30 with acute or convalescent COVID-19. The V gene is TRBV23-1 and the J gene is TRBJ2-7; TRBD2 is a possible D gene, resting on 5 matching bases. TRBV23-1 falls under the ORF class, with uncertain function. The sample was peripheral blood. The sequenced DNA: TGCGCCAGCAGACAGAGGAGGCTATCCTACGAGCAGTACTTC. Translated, this gives CASRQRRLSYEQYF.